The 10 T cell receptor beta chains reported below all come from one sample, sequenced in a study of blood T cell repertoires in COVID-19. Repertoires were generated with immunoSEQ multiplex PCR, while TCRdb's copy carries only in-frame clones and drops some. The sample contains 280,000 or so clones, about 91% of which appear only once. Material: peripheral blood. Receptors originate from a woman between 55 and 75 years old with acute or convalescent COVID-19.

The chain joins TRBV6-2 or TRBV6-3 to TRBJ2-7; D is perhaps TRBD2 (6 bases). V lost 0 bases, J lost 3 bases, and 24 bases lay in between. The germline V gene encodes CDR1 MNHEY and CDR2 SVGEGT. This CDR3 has 19 amino acids. CDR3 loop: CASSYSTSGTPVPLYEQYF. CDR3 bases: TGTGCCAGCAGTTACTCGACTTCCGGGACTCCCGTCCCACTCTACGAGCAGTACTTC.

The V gene is TRBV7-2, the J gene TRBJ1-2; unclear D gene. The length of the CDR3 is 15 residues. CDR1 is SGHTA, CDR2 FQGNSA, per germline. Trimming removed 0 bases at V and 2 bases at J, with 10 bases between. In DNA form, the CDR3 reads TGTGCCAGCAGCTTAGCCGCCGGTTCGAACTATGGCTACACCTTC. It codes for CASSLAAGSNYGYTF.

The chain couples TRBV7-2 to TRBJ2-2; 14 bases agree with TRBD2. CDR3 length: 19 residues. CDR1 SGHTA and CDR2 FQGNSA come from the germline V gene. The V and J ends lost 5 bases and 0 bases, in that order; junction bases with no gene match: 8. As DNA, the CDR3 is TGTGCCAGCAGCCCGATAGGGACTAGCGGGGGCTCGAACACCGGGGAGCTGTTTTTT. Residues: CASSPIGTSGGSNTGELFF.

The chain links TRBV15 to TRBJ2-1; D is unclear. This CDR3 contains 15 residues. Per the germline V gene, CDR1 is LNHNV and CDR2 is YYDKDF (reference sequence). V was pared by 5 bases and J by 2 bases, with 13 bases between. The CDR3 nucleotides read TGTGCCACCAGCGCCCGAGGCCCCCCCTACAATGAGCAGTTCTTC. The encoded protein is CATSARGPPYNEQFF. The variable domain in full, with the rest retrieved from reference TRBV15 and TRBJ2-1, is DAMVIQNPRYQVTQFGKPVTLSCSQTLNHNVMYWYQQKSSQAPKLLFHYYDKDFNNEADTPDNFQSRRPNTSFCFLDIRSPGLGDTAMYLCATSARGPPYNEQFFGPGTRLTVL.

The CDR3 here is CASSIRRGDGYTF. The CDR3 nucleotides read TGTGCCAGTAGTATTAGGAGGGGAGACGGCTACACCTTC. The V call is TRBV19, the J call TRBJ1-2, with D possibly TRBD1 on 5 matching bases. The germline V gene encodes CDR1 LNHDA and CDR2 SQIVND (reference sequence). V was clipped by 3 bases and J by 8 bases, with 13 bases between them. The CDR3 runs to 13 residues.

The CDR3 DNA reads as TGTGCCAGCAGTTTCACTGGGGCCAACGTCCTGACTTTC. This translates into CASSFTGANVLTF. This chain links TRBV27 with TRBJ2-6, with unresolved D. Trimming shortened V by 3 bases and J by 2 bases, and 2 bases separated the two germline ends. CDR1 MNHEY and CDR2 SMNVEV come from the germline V gene (reference sequence). CDR3 length equals 13 residues. Looking up the rest from reference TRBV27 and TRBJ2-6 gives the full variable domain: EAQVTQNPRYLITVTGKKLTVTCSQNMNHEYMSWYRQDPGLGLRQIYYSMNVEVTDKGDVPEGYKVSRKEKRNFPLILESPSPNQTSLYFCASSFTGANVLTFGAGSRLTVL.

The chain combines TRBV28 with TRBJ2-7; 8 bases fit TRBD1. The CDR3 extends over 16 amino acids. V lost 2 bases to trimming and J lost 7 bases; unmatched junction nucleotides: 13. Germline CDR1 and CDR2: MDHEN and SYDVKM. The CDR3 spells CASSLESDRGRREQYF. In DNA form, the CDR3 reads TGTGCCAGCAGTTTAGAAAGTGACAGGGGAAGGAGGGAGCAGTACTTC. The whole variable domain, filled in from reference TRBV28 and TRBJ2-7, reads DVKVTQSSRYLVKRTGEKVFLECVQDMDHENMFWYRQDPGLGLRLIYFSYDVKMKEKGDIPEGYSVSREKKERFSLILESASTNQTSMYLCASSLESDRGRREQYFGPGTRLTVT.

The chain couples TRBV4-3 to TRBJ2-2, with 15 bases fitting TRBD2. With V trimmed by 0 bases and J by 5 bases, 7 bases remained unmatched. The CDR3 spans 19 residues. Germline-derived CDR1 and CDR2 are LGHNA and YSLEER. CDR3 sequence: CASSQDRAGLAGGTGELFF. As DNA, the CDR3 is TGCGCCAGCAGCCAAGATAGGGCTGGACTAGCGGGAGGGACCGGGGAGCTGTTTTTT.

The rearrangement joins TRBV4-1 to TRBJ2-2; 7 bases agree with TRBD2. After removal of 3 bases from V and 3 bases from J, the junction contained 10 bases not matched to a gene. The CDR3 runs 17 residues. Looked up from germline, CDR1 is MGHRA and CDR2 is YSYEKL. The CDR3 nucleotides are TGCGCCAGCAGCCACTCCTTGGGGGGGGTGGACACCGGGGAGCTGTTTTTT. Protein sequence: CASSHSLGGVDTGELFF.

The rearrangement uses TRBV7-2 and TRBJ1-6; a possible D gene is TRBD1 (6 bases). This CDR3 comprises 17 residues. Germline values: CDR1 SGHTA, CDR2 FQGNSA. V was shortened by 1 base and J by 6 bases, with 16 bases between the two germline ends. Written as DNA, the CDR3 is TGTGCCAGCAGCTTAGAGAGCCGGGACATAAGTAATTCACCCCTCCACTTT. This codes for CASSLESRDISNSPLHF.